This T cell receptor beta chain appears in the sequencing data of a study of regulatory T cells in long-lasting Graves disease. General study points: Persistent Graves' patients showed reduced TCR diversity versus newly diagnosed patients. Among persistent patients, a larger number of public clonotypes were shared (about 3,000) than among newly diagnosed patients (approximately 970). Newly diagnosed disease favored TRBV20-1 and TRBJ2-1 over persistent disease.

This CDR3 is built from 16 residues. The germline gives CDR1 MDHEN, CDR2 SYDVKM. V lost 7 bases and J lost 1; bases outside the gene matches: 9. Notes on this clonotype: What it binds is unknown.

Time point specified: persistent/refractory GD, antithyroid drugs over 5 years with positive TRAb. PBMC RNA served as the TCR library source. Investigators prepared the TCR beta libraries by applying iRepertoire HTBI primers and Arm-PCR of CDR3 regions. Using its own MiXCR run on the multiplex PCR reads, TCRdb lists one record per CDR3 protein. The sample consists of more than 650,000 distinct CDR3 sequences, approximately 29% of them appearing once. Sequencing used peripheral blood mononuclear cells (PBMCs), obtained when the disease was refractory, from a patient treated with antithyroid drugs. The source is a female donor with Graves disease. The rearrangement uses TRBV28 and TRBJ2-1; the match to TRBD2 covers 8 bases. The CDR3 reads CASNAGAGESYNEQFF. As DNA, the CDR3 is TGTGCCAGCAACGCGGGAGCGGGAGAATCCTACAATGAGCAGTTCTTC.